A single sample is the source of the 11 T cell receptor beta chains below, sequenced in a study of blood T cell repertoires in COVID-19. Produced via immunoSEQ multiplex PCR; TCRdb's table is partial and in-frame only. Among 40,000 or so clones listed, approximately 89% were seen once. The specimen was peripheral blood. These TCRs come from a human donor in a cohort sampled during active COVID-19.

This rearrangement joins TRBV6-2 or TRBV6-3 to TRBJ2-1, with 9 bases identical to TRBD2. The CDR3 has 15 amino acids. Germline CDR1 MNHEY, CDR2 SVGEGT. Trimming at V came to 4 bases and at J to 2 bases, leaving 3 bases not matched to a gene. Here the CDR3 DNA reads TGTGCCAGCAGTTCTGGCGGGGGGGCCTACAATGAGCAGTTCTTC. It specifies CASSSGGGAYNEQFF.

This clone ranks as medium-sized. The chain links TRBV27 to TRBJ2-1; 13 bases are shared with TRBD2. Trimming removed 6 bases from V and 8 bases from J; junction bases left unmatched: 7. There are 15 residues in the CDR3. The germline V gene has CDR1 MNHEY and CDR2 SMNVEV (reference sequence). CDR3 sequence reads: CASRAGLAGADEQFF. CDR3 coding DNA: TGTGCCAGCAGGGCTGGACTAGCGGGAGCTGATGAGCAGTTCTTC.

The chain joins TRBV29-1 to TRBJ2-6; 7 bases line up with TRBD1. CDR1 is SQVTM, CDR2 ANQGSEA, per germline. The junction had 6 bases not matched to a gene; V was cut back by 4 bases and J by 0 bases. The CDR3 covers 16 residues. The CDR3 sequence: CSVAGQEPSGANVLTF. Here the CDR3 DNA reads TGCAGCGTTGCTGGACAGGAACCCTCTGGGGCCAACGTCCTGACTTTC.

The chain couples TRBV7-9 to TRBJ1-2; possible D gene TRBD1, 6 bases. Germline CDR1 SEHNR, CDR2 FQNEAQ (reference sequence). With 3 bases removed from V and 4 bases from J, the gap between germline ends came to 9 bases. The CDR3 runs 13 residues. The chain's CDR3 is CASSFRGGYGYTF. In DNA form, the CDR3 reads TGTGCCAGCAGCTTCAGGGGCGGCTATGGCTACACCTTC.

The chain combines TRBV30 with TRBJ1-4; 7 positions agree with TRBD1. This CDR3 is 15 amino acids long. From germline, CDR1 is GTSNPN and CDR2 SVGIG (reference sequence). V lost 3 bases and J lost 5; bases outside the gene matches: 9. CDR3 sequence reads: CAWSFTGAKNEKLFF. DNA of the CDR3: TGTGCCTGGAGCTTTACAGGGGCCAAAAATGAAAAACTGTTTTTT.

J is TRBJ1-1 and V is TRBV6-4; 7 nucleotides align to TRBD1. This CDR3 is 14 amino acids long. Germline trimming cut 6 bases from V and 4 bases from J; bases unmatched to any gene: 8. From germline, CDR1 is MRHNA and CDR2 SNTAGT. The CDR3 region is CASSSDRSGTEAFF. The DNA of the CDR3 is TGTGCCAGCAGCTCGGACAGGTCGGGCACTGAAGCTTTCTTT.

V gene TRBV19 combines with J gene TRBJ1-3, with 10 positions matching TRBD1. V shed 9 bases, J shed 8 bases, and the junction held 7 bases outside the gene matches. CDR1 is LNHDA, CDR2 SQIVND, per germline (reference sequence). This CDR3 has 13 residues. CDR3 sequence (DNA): TGTGCCAGCAAGGGACAGGGGACGGACACCATATATTTT. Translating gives CASKGQGTDTIYF. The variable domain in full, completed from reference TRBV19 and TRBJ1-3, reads DGGITQSPKYLFRKEGQNVTLSCEQNLNHDAMYWYRQDPGQGLRLIYYSQIVNDFQKGDIAEGYSVSREKKESFPLTVTSAQKNPTAFYLCASKGQGTDTIYFGEGSWLTVV.

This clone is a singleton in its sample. This CDR3 is CASSELDRGSSPLHF. The CDR3 coding sequence is TGTGCCAGCAGTGAATTGGACAGGGGAAGTTCACCCCTCCACTTT. This chain connects TRBV6-1 to TRBJ1-6, with TRBD1 matching over 9 bases. The germline gives CDR1 MNHNS, CDR2 SASEGT. V dropped 2 bases and J dropped 9; count of bases not matched to a gene: 5. The CDR3 is 15 amino acids.

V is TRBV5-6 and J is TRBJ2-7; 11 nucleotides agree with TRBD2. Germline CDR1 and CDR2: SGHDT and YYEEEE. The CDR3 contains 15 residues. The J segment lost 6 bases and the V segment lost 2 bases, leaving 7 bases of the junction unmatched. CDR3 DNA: TGTGCCAGCAGCTTAAGCCTAGCGGGAGGAAGCGAGCAGTACTTC. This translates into CASSLSLAGGSEQYF.

The CDR3: CASSFDLRECNEKLFF. The CDR3 DNA reads as TGTGCCAGCAGCTTTGATCTTAGGGAGTGTAATGAAAAACTGTTTTTT. V usage is TRBV7-3 and J usage is TRBJ1-4; D call uncertain. CDR3 length: 16 amino acids. V gave up 3 bases and J gave up 4 bases, with 15 bases separating them. Germline CDR1 SGHTA, CDR2 FQGTGA.

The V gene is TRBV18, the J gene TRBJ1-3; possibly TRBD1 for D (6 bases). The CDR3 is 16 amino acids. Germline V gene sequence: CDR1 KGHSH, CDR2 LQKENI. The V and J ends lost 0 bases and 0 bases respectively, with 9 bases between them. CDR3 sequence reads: CASSPPTGSSGNTIYF. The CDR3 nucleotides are TGTGCCAGCTCACCACCGACAGGTTCCTCTGGAAACACCATATATTTT.